This entry is about one T cell receptor beta chain. Its antigen is unidentified. The sample comes from a study of cytomegalovirus exposure and HLA in healthy donors. Study context: From donors who were HLA-typed, an early data release held 80 million to 95 million unique TCRs. Of about 400 genotyped donors, about 80% clustered with self-reported Caucasian donors.

CDR1 SGHTS and CDR2 YDEGEE come from the germline V gene. The CDR3 extends over 12 amino acids. V was pared by 4 bases and J by 10 bases, with 13 bases between. Whole-study findings and limits: Later analysis indicated greater clonal expansion among HLA-associated TCR beta chains than among equally common other chains.

In the PCR, 60 Vbeta and 13 Jbeta primers were used. Method: immunoSEQ multiplex PCR; TCRdb's copy keeps in-frame clones and lacks some. The repertoire table contains 55,000 to 75,000 clones. The chain uses TRBV5-8 and TRBJ2-3; possibly TRBD2 for D (6 bases). The sequencing sample was made of PBMCs. The sequence was collected from a male donor in good health and CMV-seronegative. For the CDR3, the DNA is TGTGCCAGCAGCACCGACGGGGGAGCGCAGTATTTT. It codes for CASSTDGGAQYF.